One sample yielded the 29 T cell receptor beta chains listed below, sequenced in a study of T-cell memory formation after mild COVID-19. From the 5' RACE reads, TCRdb called clonotypes with MiXCR, one entry per CDR3 protein. The sample lists approximately 290,000 distinct CDR3 sequences, approximately 19% occurring once. The sequenced sample was PBMCs or a T cell subset sorted from them (not recorded which). The receptors stem from a man aged 18-30 years who had mild COVID-19 (a few samples of this study predate the infection). Cell type and time point are not known.

The chain links TRBV5-1 to TRBJ1-5, with D maybe TRBD1 (5 bases). V dropped 4 bases and J dropped 3 bases, with 14 bases sitting between them. The CDR3 runs 15 residues. CDR1 is SGHRS and CDR2 is YFSETQ in the germline V gene. Here the CDR3 reads CASSQGLLPNQPQHF. CDR3 sequence (DNA): TGCGCCAGCAGCCAGGGTCTGCTCCCCAATCAGCCCCAGCATTTT.

Turning to this clonotype: One end of the junction is discordant with germline, which a read error may explain. The chain links TRBV12-3 or TRBV12-4 to TRBJ2-3; 12 bases are a match to TRBD2. CDR3 length: 13 amino acids. CDR3 DNA sequence: TGTGCAAGCACGACTAGCGGGGGCCGGTCCCAGTATTTT. Protein sequence: CASTTSGGRSQYF.

The chain has TRBV10-2 and TRBJ1-4; D gene unclear. V was pared by 6 bases and J by 3 bases, with 11 bases between. Germline-derived CDR1 and CDR2 are WSHSY and SAAADI. The CDR3 has 14 amino acids. The CDR3 is CASSDTVANEKLFF. For the CDR3, the DNA is TGCGCCAGCAGCGATACAGTAGCTAATGAAAAACTGTTTTTT.

The sample holds a few counts of this clonotype. This chain links TRBV5-1 with TRBJ2-7; weak D call: TRBD2 (5 bases). Germline V gives CDR1 SGHRS, CDR2 YFSETQ. Trimming stripped 4 bases from V and 3 bases from J, with 14 bases between. The CDR3 is made up of 14 amino acids. This CDR3 reads CASSPQTGSYEQYF. As DNA, the CDR3 is TGCGCCAGCAGCCCTCAGACGGGGAGCTACGAGCAGTACTTC.

The gene calls are TRBV27 and TRBJ1-2; no clear D. This CDR3 has 15 residues. The germline V gene has CDR1 MNHEY and CDR2 SMNVEV (reference sequence). V dropped 0 bases and J dropped 4 bases, with 12 bases sitting between them. The CDR3 loop reads CASSLSARAGYGYTF. The CDR3 DNA is TGTGCCAGCAGTTTATCCGCGAGGGCCGGCTATGGCTACACCTTC.

This CDR3 is CASSLSRGGWFGYTF. CDR3 DNA: TGTGCCAGCAGTTTATCACGGGGGGGTTGGTTTGGCTACACCTTC. V gene TRBV27 combines with J gene TRBJ1-2; the D gene is possibly TRBD1 (5 bases). In germline, CDR1 is MNHEY, CDR2 SMNVEV (reference sequence). The length of the CDR3 is 15 residues. V lost 0 bases and J lost 7, with 15 bases in between.

The chain uses TRBV4-2 and TRBJ1-2; the D is unclear. The germline V and J ends were trimmed by 0 bases and 3 bases, with 2 bases remaining between them. The CDR3 has 12 residues. Germline V gene lookup returns CDR1 LGHNA and CDR2 YNFKEQ. The CDR3 region is CASSQDYYGYTF. CDR3 nucleotide sequence: TGTGCCAGCAGCCAAGATTACTATGGCTACACCTTC.

This clonotype has a handful of counts. The chain employs TRBV7-2 and TRBJ1-5; the match to TRBD1 covers 7 bases. V was clipped by 3 bases and J by 9 bases; unmatched bases: 8. The CDR3 totals 14 residues. Germline CDR1 SGHTA, CDR2 FQGNSA. DNA for the CDR3: TGTGCCAGCAGCTTCACAGGGGTTGGACGGCCCCAGCATTTT. Translating gives CASSFTGVGRPQHF.

The V call is TRBV6-5, the J call TRBJ2-5; D unresolved. CDR1 is MNHEY, CDR2 SVGAGI, per germline. V was shortened by 4 bases and J by 2 bases, with 14 bases between the two germline ends. The CDR3 is 15 residues long. The CDR3 is CASSSPAAGQETQYF. The CDR3 bases are TGTGCCAGCAGTTCTCCCGCGGCAGGTCAAGAGACCCAGTACTTC.

This clonotype was counted a few times. In nucleotides, the CDR3 is TGCGCCAGCAGCTTGGGTACAAGGTCCCGTGGAAACACCATATATTTT. It encodes CASSLGTRSRGNTIYF. The chain joins TRBV5-1 to TRBJ1-3; no reliable D call. This CDR3 is 16 amino acids long. V was pared by 0 bases and J by 3 bases, with 13 bases between. From germline, CDR1 is SGHRS and CDR2 YFSETQ.

This sequence joins TRBV7-2 and TRBJ1-5; D gene unclear. V was cut by 3 bases and J by 5 bases, with 5 bases left in between. Looked up from germline, CDR1 is SGHTA and CDR2 is FQGNSA. The CDR3 is made up of 12 amino acids. The CDR3 protein is CASSFADQPQHF. The CDR3 coding sequence is TGTGCCAGCAGCTTTGCGGATCAGCCCCAGCATTTT.

This clonotype was detected only a few times. This sequence joins TRBV2 and TRBJ2-1; TRBD2 matches at 7 bases. Germline V gives CDR1 SNHLY, CDR2 FYNNEI. The CDR3 contains 15 residues. The junction had 6 bases not matched to a gene; V was cut back by 1 base and J by 6 bases. The CDR3 nucleotides read TGTGCCAGCAGTGAAGATCCGGGGGGTCCCAATGAGCAGTTCTTC. Protein sequence: CASSEDPGGPNEQFF.

This clonotype appeared a few times. This chain links TRBV5-1 with TRBJ2-7; 10 bases agree with TRBD2. The trim removed 4 bases at V and 3 bases at J, leaving 7 bases unmatched. CDR3 size: 15 residues. Germline V gives CDR1 SGHRS, CDR2 YFSETQ. CDR3 DNA sequence: TGCGCCAGCAGCCTTAGCGGGGGGACGATCTACGAGCAGTACGTC. Protein product: CASSLSGGTIYEQYV.

This clonotype was detected only a few times. The gene calls are TRBV12-3 or TRBV12-4 and TRBJ2-5, with 7 bases aligning to TRBD1. This CDR3 has 13 residues. The trim removed 8 bases at V and 1 base at J, leaving 4 bases unmatched. For the CDR3, the DNA is TGTGCCAGCGGACGGGACAGCCAAGAGACCCAGTACTTC. This encodes CASGRDSQETQYF.

This chain uses TRBV7-2 with TRBJ1-5; D perhaps matches TRBD1 (6 bases). Trimming left V 3 bases short and J 7 bases short, with 13 bases between. The germline gives CDR1 SGHTA, CDR2 FQGNSA. CDR3 size: 14 residues. CDR3: CASSLVGGPQPQHF. CDR3 sequence (DNA): TGTGCCAGCAGCTTGGTGGGGGGGCCACAGCCCCAGCATTTT.

This clonotype has just a few counts. The genes are TRBV7-3 and TRBJ2-3; 9 positions match TRBD2. V was pared by 6 bases and J by 5 bases, with 9 bases of the junction left unmatched. CDR1 is SGHTA and CDR2 is FQGTGA in the germline V gene. The CDR3 has 15 residues. CDR3 DNA sequence: TGTGCCAGCAGTCCGAGCGGGGGGTTGGGAGATACGCAGTATTTT. It specifies CASSPSGGLGDTQYF. Full variable domain (missing parts from reference TRBV7-3 and TRBJ2-3): GAGVSQTPSNKVTEKGKYVELRCDPISGHTALYWYRQSLGQGPEFLIYFQGTGAADDSGLPNDRFFAVRPEGSVSTLKIQRTERGDSAVYLCASSPSGGLGDTQYFGPGTRLTVL.

V gene TRBV12-3 or TRBV12-4 combines with J gene TRBJ2-1; weak D call: TRBD1 (6 bases). Trimming took off 3 bases at V and 0 bases at J, with 18 bases between the two ends. CDR3 length: 18 amino acids. The CDR3 reads CASSLGQGLESSYNEQFF. The CDR3 coding sequence is TGTGCCAGCAGTTTGGGACAAGGGTTGGAGAGCTCCTACAATGAGCAGTTCTTC.

In its sample, this clonotype was seen many times. This chain joins TRBV6-2 or TRBV6-3 and TRBJ2-7; D might be TRBD1 or TRBD2, each matching 5 bases. This CDR3 is 12 amino acids long. V lost 5 bases to trimming and J lost 4 bases, with 9 bases between them. The germline CDR1 and CDR2 sequences are MNHEY and SVGEGT. Written as DNA, the CDR3 is TGTGCCAGCAGTCGGGACGGATACGAGCAGTACGTC. It encodes CASSRDGYEQYV.

This chain's CDR3 is CSATGSNTGELFF. In nucleotides, the CDR3 is TGCAGTGCGACTGGAAGCAACACCGGGGAGCTGTTTTTT. The rearrangement joins TRBV20-1 to TRBJ2-2; D ambiguous. V lost 6 bases and J lost 2, with 10 bases in between. Germline loops: CDR1 DFQATT, CDR2 SNEGSKA (reference sequence). This CDR3 is 13 amino acids long.

V is TRBV19 and J is TRBJ1-2; TRBD1 agrees at 9 bases. The CDR3 sequence is 15 residues long. The germline CDR1 and CDR2 sequences are LNHDA and SQIVND (reference sequence). V shed 7 bases and J 3 bases; nucleotides not matched to a gene: 9. The CDR3 is CASTPPGQGDYGYTF. The DNA of the CDR3 is TGTGCCAGTACCCCTCCGGGACAGGGAGACTATGGCTACACCTTC.

This clonotype was recorded many times. The chain is built from TRBV7-9 and TRBJ2-2; possibly TRBD2 for D (5 bases). V was clipped by 5 bases and J by 7 bases, with 11 bases between them. The length of the CDR3 is 13 residues. CDR1 is SEHNR and CDR2 is FQNEAQ in the germline V gene (reference sequence). The chain's CDR3 is CASSAREYGELFF. CDR3 DNA sequence: TGTGCCAGCAGCGCCCGGGAATACGGGGAGCTGTTTTTT.

The chain carries TRBV4-3 and TRBJ2-7; 8 bases align to TRBD1. Germline values: CDR1 LGHNA, CDR2 YSLEER. CDR3 length: 15 residues. J gave up 1 base and V 5 bases, and 7 bases lay outside the gene matches. CDR3 in amino acids: CASSYRQGMSYEQYF. Here the CDR3 DNA reads TGCGCCAGCAGCTATCGACAGGGGATGTCCTACGAGCAGTACTTC.

This clonotype was seen only a few times. The chain has TRBV4-1 and TRBJ1-5; weak D call: TRBD1 (6 bases). This CDR3 has 15 amino acids. From germline, CDR1 is MGHRA and CDR2 YSYEKL. The V end was cut by 0 bases, the J end by 6 bases, with 12 bases between. The DNA of the CDR3 is TGCGCCAGCAGCCAAGATTCAGGGGTCAGTCAGCCCCAGCATTTT. This gives the protein CASSQDSGVSQPQHF.

The V and J genes are TRBV5-6 and TRBJ2-2, with unresolved D. Trimming removed 4 bases at V and 7 bases at J, with 11 bases between. CDR3 length: 13 amino acids. Per the germline V gene, CDR1 is SGHDT and CDR2 is YYEEEE. CDR3 loop: CASSLLSGGELFF. The CDR3 DNA sequence: TGTGCCAGCAGCCTATTGAGTGGCGGGGAGCTGTTTTTT.

V and J are TRBV7-2 and TRBJ2-4; D call uncertain. Per the germline V gene, CDR1 is SGHTA and CDR2 is FQGNSA. There are 14 residues in the CDR3. V gave up 0 bases and J gave up 5 bases, with 8 bases separating them. The CDR3 DNA sequence: TGTGCCAGCAGCTTAGCACGCTCACAAAACATTCAGTACTTC. Its protein is CASSLARSQNIQYF.

This clonotype was picked up a small number of times. The chain is built from TRBV15 and TRBJ2-2, with D maybe TRBD1 (5 bases). Trimming removed 0 bases from V and 7 bases from J, with 9 bases in between. The CDR3 totals 14 residues. Germline V gene data show CDR1 as LNHNV and CDR2 as YYDKDF (reference sequence). CDR3 sequence: CATSRDRAVGELFF. The CDR3 nucleotides are TGTGCCACCAGCAGAGACAGGGCGGTCGGGGAGCTGTTTTTT.

This chain links TRBV18 with TRBJ2-5, with 7 nucleotides matching TRBD1. V lost 4 bases to trimming and J lost 0 bases; unmatched junction nucleotides: 2. CDR3 length: 14 amino acids. Per germline, CDR1 KGHSH and CDR2 LQKENI. The CDR3 sequence is CASSLGQNQETQYF. The DNA of the CDR3 is TGTGCCAGCTCACTGGGACAGAACCAAGAGACCCAGTACTTC. Together with reference TRBV18 and TRBJ2-5, the CDR3 gives the full variable domain: NAGVMQNPRHLVRRRGQEARLRCSPMKGHSHVYWYRQLPEEGLKFMVYLQKENIIDESGMPKERFSAEFPKEGPSILRIQQVVRGDSAAYFCASSLGQNQETQYFGPGTRLLVL.

This clonotype was observed a handful of times. V usage is TRBV27 and J usage is TRBJ2-4, with 7 bases that match TRBD1. Germline loops: CDR1 MNHEY, CDR2 SMNVEV (reference sequence). J lost 0 bases, V lost 1 base, and 9 bases had no gene match. The CDR3 runs 18 residues. CDR3 loop: CASSLFKGQNLAKNIQYF. CDR3 bases: TGTGCCAGCAGTTTATTCAAGGGACAGAACTTAGCCAAAAACATTCAGTACTTC.

This clonotype has just a few counts. The chain uses TRBV6-5 and TRBJ2-7, with a tentative D call TRBD2 (5 bases). V dropped 1 base and J dropped 0 bases, with 13 bases sitting between them. This CDR3 has 16 amino acids. The germline V gene encodes CDR1 MNHEY and CDR2 SVGAGI. In DNA form, the CDR3 reads TGTGCCAGCAGTTACTTCCCGCGGAGGAGCTCCTACGAGCAGTACTTC. Protein product: CASSYFPRRSSYEQYF.